A single sample is the source of the 5 T cell receptor beta chains below, sequenced in a study of shared clonotypes between healthy human individuals. Measured with immunoSEQ multiplex PCR; TCRdb has only the in-frame clones, and not every one. The data show about 2.3 million clones, about 90% seen once. The sequencing input was naive CD4+ T cells from PBMCs. Subset: CD45RA+ positively selected. The receptors originated from a man aged 18 to 30 in good health. Some clones in this sample may be carry-over from other donors' samples.

The chain employs TRBV7-6 and TRBJ1-4; D unclear. Trimming shortened V by 1 base and J by 0 bases, and 9 bases separated the two germline ends. CDR1 is SGHVS, CDR2 FNYEAQ, per germline. This CDR3 is 16 amino acids long. The CDR3 region has the DNA TGTGCCAGCAGCTTAGGGTTCAGGACAACTAATGAAAAACTGTTTTTT. It translates to CASSLGFRTTNEKLFF.

J is TRBJ2-1 and V is TRBV27; TRBD1 agrees at 9 bases. The ends lost 5 bases at V and 10 bases at J; junction bases unmatched: 12. The CDR3 sequence is 15 residues long. Germline V gene data show CDR1 as MNHEY and CDR2 as SMNVEV (reference sequence). The CDR3 loop is CASSGDRGGNVEQFF. The CDR3 DNA reads TGTGCCAGCAGTGGCGACAGGGGGGGGAACGTAGAGCAGTTCTTC.

The chain is built from TRBV6-5 and TRBJ1-5, with no clear D. The CDR3 has 14 residues. The V gene lost 0 bases and the J gene lost 14 bases, with 17 bases spanning the gap. Germline-derived CDR1 and CDR2 are MNHEY and SVGAGI. For the CDR3, the DNA is TGTGCCAGCAGTTACTCGAGAGATTCAACAGCTGAGCATTTT. Its protein product is CASSYSRDSTAEHF.

The J gene is TRBJ1-1, the V gene TRBV29-1; no clear D. The V gene lost 5 bases and the J gene lost 3 bases, with 7 bases spanning the gap. The CDR3 has 11 amino acids. The germline CDR1 and CDR2 sequences are SQVTM and ANQGSEA. The CDR3 spells CSVRGYTEAFF. CDR3 DNA sequence: TGCAGCGTTCGGGGATACACTGAAGCTTTCTTT.

This chain links TRBV14 with TRBJ2-1; D is unclear. Germline loops: CDR1 SGHDN, CDR2 FVKESK. With 6 bases removed from V and 1 base from J, the gap between germline ends came to 10 bases. This CDR3 has 14 residues. The CDR3 DNA follows: TGTGCCAGCAGACTCGGGCCATCCTACAATGAGCAGTTCTTC. Its protein is CASRLGPSYNEQFF.